The subject of this entry is one T cell receptor (beta chain). TCRdb keeps only in-frame clones here, not all; method: immunoSEQ multiplex PCR. The table records about 80,000 clones, roughly 89% of them present only once. These data are taken from a study of blood T cell repertoires in COVID-19. Overall study context: The United States, Italy and Spain supplied acute and convalescent COVID-19 samples.

This clonotype was obtained from a man between 50 and 59 years old with acute or convalescent COVID-19. The sequencing sample was made of peripheral blood.

The CDR3 sequence is CASSLESGYTSYEQYF. CDR3 nucleotide sequence: TGTGCCAGCAGCTTAGAGTCAGGGTACACCTCCTACGAGCAGTACTTC. The genes are TRBV7-2 and TRBJ2-7; weak D call: TRBD1 (5 bases). The CDR3 has 16 amino acids. The germline V gene encodes CDR1 SGHTA and CDR2 FQGNSA. The V and J ends lost 1 base and 0 bases respectively, with 13 bases between them.